The clone carrying this T cell receptor (beta chain) has a single count. What it binds is not known. The sample originates from a study of T cell responses to AZD1222 COVID-19 vaccine. Broader study findings: Spike-wide vaccine-associated CD4 TCRs dominated at 160-218 and 743-854. Nearly half of spike-specific TCRs reportedly target variant regions that are unmutated in the B.1.351 and B.1.1.7 variants. Most donors were white British and more were female, and clonal diversity was possibly underestimated.

Pooling of second doses given at about 4 or about 12 weeks was done. Assay: immunoSEQ multiplex PCR; the TCRdb copy retains only in-frame clones and omits some. The sample lists roughly 120,000 clones, about 90% occurring once. The V and J ends lost 4 bases and 9 bases respectively, with 11 bases between them. The V gene's germline CDR1 is SGDLS and CDR2 YYNGEE. CDR3 length equals 12 residues. The sequence came from an adult who received the AZD1222 COVID-19 vaccine. The specimen was peripheral blood, collected 28 days after the second AZD1222 dose. The chain recombines TRBV9 with TRBJ2-1; no clear D gene. This chain's CDR3 is CASSPLDSEQFF. The CDR3 bases are TGTGCCAGCAGCCCGCTAGATAGTGAGCAGTTCTTC.